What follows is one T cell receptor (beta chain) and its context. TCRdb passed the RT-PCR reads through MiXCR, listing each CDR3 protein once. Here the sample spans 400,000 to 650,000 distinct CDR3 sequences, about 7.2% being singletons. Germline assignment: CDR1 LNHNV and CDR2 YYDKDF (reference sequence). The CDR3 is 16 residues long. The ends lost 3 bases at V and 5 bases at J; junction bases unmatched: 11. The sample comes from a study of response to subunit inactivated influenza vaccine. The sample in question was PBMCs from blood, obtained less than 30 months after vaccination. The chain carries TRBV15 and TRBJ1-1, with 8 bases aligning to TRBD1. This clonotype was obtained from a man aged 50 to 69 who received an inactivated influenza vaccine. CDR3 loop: CATSRGDLRGRTEAFF. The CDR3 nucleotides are TGTGCCACCAGCAGGGGAGACCTCAGGGGGCGGACTGAAGCTTTCTTT.